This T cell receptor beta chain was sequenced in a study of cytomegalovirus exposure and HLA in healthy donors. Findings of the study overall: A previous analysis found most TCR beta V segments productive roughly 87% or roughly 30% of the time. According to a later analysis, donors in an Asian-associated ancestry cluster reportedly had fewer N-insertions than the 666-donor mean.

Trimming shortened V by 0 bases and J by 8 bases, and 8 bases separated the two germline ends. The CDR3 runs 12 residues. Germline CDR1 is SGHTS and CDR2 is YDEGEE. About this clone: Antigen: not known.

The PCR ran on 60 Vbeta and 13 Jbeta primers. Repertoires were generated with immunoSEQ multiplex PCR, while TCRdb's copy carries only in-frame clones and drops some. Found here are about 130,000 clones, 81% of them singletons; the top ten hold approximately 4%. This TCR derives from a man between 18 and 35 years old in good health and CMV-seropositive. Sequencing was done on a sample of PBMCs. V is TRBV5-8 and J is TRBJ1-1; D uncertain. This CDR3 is CASSLVVSEAFF. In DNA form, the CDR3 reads TGTGCCAGCAGCTTGGTTGTATCCGAAGCTTTCTTT. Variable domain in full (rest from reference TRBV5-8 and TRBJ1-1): EAGVTQSPTHLIKTRGQQATLRCSPISGHTSVYWYQQALGLGLQFLLWYDEGEERNRGNFPPRFSGRQFPNYSSELNVNALELEDSALYLCASSLVVSEAFFGQGTRLTVV.